These T cell receptor beta chains were read from a single sample in a study of blood T cell repertoires in COVID-19. Method: immunoSEQ multiplex PCR; TCRdb's copy keeps in-frame clones and lacks some. Of approximately 150,000 clones listed, around 84% are singletons. The sample comprised PBMCs or T cells enriched from blood (not recorded which). These receptors all come from a woman between 50 and 59 years old who had recovered from COVID-19. The CDR3 runs from the conserved cysteine through the conserved F or W. Each record gives: CDR3 protein, CDR3 DNA, clone size, V gene, J gene, D gene. The D gene is left open where the match is weak. Size values are once, few and many counts, or a class for expanded clones, and some rows have none.

cdr3_aa: CASMRPGQKNSPLHF
cdr3_nt: TGTGCCAGCATGAGACCGGGACAGAAGAATTCACCCCTCCACTTT
clone_size: .
v_call: TRBV2
j_call: TRBJ1-6
d_call: TRBD1

cdr3_aa: CASSVARKETQYF
cdr3_nt: TGTGCCAGCTCCGTAGCGAGAAAAGAGACCCAGTACTTC
clone_size: once
v_call: TRBV18
j_call: TRBJ2-5
d_call: .

cdr3_aa: CASSDTGVLRFF
cdr3_nt: TGTGCCAGCAGTGACACGGGGGTCCTAAGGTTCTTC
clone_size: .
v_call: TRBV6-4
j_call: TRBJ2-1
d_call: .

cdr3_aa: CASIDRASGTEAFF
cdr3_nt: TGTGCCAGCATCGACAGGGCTTCGGGGACTGAAGCTTTCTTT
clone_size: .
v_call: TRBV5-4
j_call: TRBJ1-1
d_call: TRBD1

cdr3_aa: CASSSRTSGRVVLYEQYF
cdr3_nt: TGTGCCAGCAGCTCTCGGACTAGCGGAAGAGTCGTCCTCTACGAGCAGTACTTC
clone_size: .
v_call: TRBV7-2
j_call: TRBJ2-7
d_call: TRBD2

cdr3_aa: CASSMTGMAVHEQYF
cdr3_nt: TGCGCCAGCAGCATGACAGGGATGGCGGTCCACGAGCAGTACTTC
clone_size: .
v_call: TRBV5-1
j_call: TRBJ2-7
d_call: TRBD1

cdr3_aa: CASSIGRDQPQHF
cdr3_nt: TGTGCCAGCAGCATAGGTCGGGATCAGCCCCAGCATTTT
clone_size: .
v_call: TRBV7-9
j_call: TRBJ1-5
d_call: .

cdr3_aa: CASSTTGSNYGYTF
cdr3_nt: TGTGCCAGTAGTACTACAGGATCTAACTATGGCTACACCTTC
clone_size: .
v_call: TRBV19
j_call: TRBJ1-2
d_call: .

cdr3_aa: CASSPSWTGQGQYF
cdr3_nt: TGTGCCAGCTCACCTTCCTGGACAGGCCAGGGGCAGTACTTC
clone_size: .
v_call: TRBV18
j_call: TRBJ2-7
d_call: TRBD1

cdr3_aa: CATSDPGTGYSEQYF
cdr3_nt: TGTGCCACCAGTGATCCCGGGACAGGGTACAGCGAGCAGTACTTC
clone_size: .
v_call: TRBV24-1
j_call: TRBJ2-7
d_call: TRBD1

cdr3_aa: CASGGLRGNTIYF
cdr3_nt: TGTGCCAGCGGAGGGTTACGGGGAAACACCATATATTTT
clone_size: .
v_call: TRBV7-2
j_call: TRBJ1-3
d_call: .

cdr3_aa: CASSLENRGHEQFF
cdr3_nt: TGCGCCAGCAGCTTGGAAAACAGGGGACATGAGCAGTTCTTC
clone_size: .
v_call: TRBV5-1
j_call: TRBJ2-1
d_call: TRBD1

cdr3_aa: CASSSRRGPQPQHF
cdr3_nt: TGTGCCAGCAGCTCACGGCGGGGGCCCCAGCCCCAGCATTTT
clone_size: .
v_call: TRBV7-2
j_call: TRBJ1-5
d_call: .

cdr3_aa: CASSSREGFVELFF
cdr3_nt: TGTGCCAGCAGTTCGCGGGAGGGATTTGTGGAGCTGTTTTTT
clone_size: .
v_call: TRBV7-2
j_call: TRBJ2-2
d_call: TRBD2

cdr3_aa: CASRRTTGNEQFF
cdr3_nt: TGCGCCAGCAGGAGGACTACTGGGAATGAGCAGTTCTTC
clone_size: .
v_call: TRBV5-1
j_call: TRBJ2-1
d_call: .

cdr3_aa: CASSRGGLFNSGNTIYF
cdr3_nt: TGTGCCAGCAGCCGAGGGGGCCTTTTTAACTCTGGAAACACCATATATTTT
clone_size: once
v_call: TRBV7-8
j_call: TRBJ1-3
d_call: TRBD1

cdr3_aa: CASSLTGTASSPLHF
cdr3_nt: TGCGCCAGCAGCCTAACCGGGACAGCTAGCTCACCCCTCCACTTT
clone_size: few
v_call: TRBV5-1
j_call: TRBJ1-6
d_call: TRBD1

cdr3_aa: CASSIRTGGSGANVLTF
cdr3_nt: TGTGCCAGTAGTATAAGGACAGGGGGCTCTGGGGCCAACGTCCTGACTTTC
clone_size: .
v_call: TRBV19
j_call: TRBJ2-6
d_call: TRBD1

cdr3_aa: CASSPQNSNQPQHF
cdr3_nt: TGTGCCAGCTCACCTCAGAATAGCAATCAGCCCCAGCATTTT
clone_size: .
v_call: TRBV18
j_call: TRBJ1-5
d_call: .

cdr3_aa: CASSVRTSGGAETQYF
cdr3_nt: TGTGCCAGCAGCGTCCGGACTAGCGGGGGGGCGGAGACCCAGTACTTC
clone_size: .
v_call: TRBV9
j_call: TRBJ2-5
d_call: TRBD2

cdr3_aa: CATSRDLKTGNEQFF
cdr3_nt: TGTGCCACCAGCAGAGATCTCAAGACCGGGAATGAGCAGTTCTTC
clone_size: .
v_call: TRBV15
j_call: TRBJ2-1
d_call: .

cdr3_aa: CASAASLGEQFF
cdr3_nt: TGTGCCAGCGCGGCCAGCCTTGGTGAGCAGTTCTTC
clone_size: .
v_call: TRBV3-1/TRBV3-2
j_call: TRBJ2-1
d_call: .

cdr3_aa: CAISESDRSNYGYTF
cdr3_nt: TGTGCCATCAGTGAGTCTGACAGATCTAACTATGGCTACACCTTC
clone_size: .
v_call: TRBV10-3
j_call: TRBJ1-2
d_call: .

cdr3_aa: CASKQLAFPYNEQFF
cdr3_nt: TGTGCCAGCAAACAACTAGCGTTCCCCTACAATGAGCAGTTCTTC
clone_size: .
v_call: TRBV28
j_call: TRBJ2-1
d_call: TRBD2

cdr3_aa: CASSSDRQSANEKLFF
cdr3_nt: TGCGCCAGCAGCTCGGACCGACAGTCGGCTAATGAAAAACTGTTTTTT
clone_size: once
v_call: TRBV5-1
j_call: TRBJ1-4
d_call: .

cdr3_aa: CASSQEQGGDSPLHF
cdr3_nt: TGTGCCAGCAGCCAAGAACAGGGAGGGGATTCACCCCTCCACTTT
clone_size: .
v_call: TRBV3-1/TRBV3-2
j_call: TRBJ1-6
d_call: .

cdr3_aa: CASSQRQGAHGYTF
cdr3_nt: TGCGCCAGCAGCCAGCGGCAGGGGGCGCACGGCTACACCTTC
clone_size: .
v_call: TRBV4-3
j_call: TRBJ1-2
d_call: TRBD1

cdr3_aa: CASSLGGGYEQYF
cdr3_nt: TGCGCCAGCAGCTTGGGAGGGGGCTACGAGCAGTACTTC
clone_size: .
v_call: TRBV5-1
j_call: TRBJ2-7
d_call: .

cdr3_aa: CASSLGQGTGRHHF
cdr3_nt: TGTGCCAGCAGTTTAGGACAGGGGACGGGTAGACACCACTTT
clone_size: .
v_call: TRBV28
j_call: TRBJ1-6
d_call: TRBD1

cdr3_aa: CSVTSRQGGNTGELFF
cdr3_nt: TGCAGCGTTACGTCCCGACAGGGGGGGAACACCGGGGAGCTGTTTTTT
clone_size: .
v_call: TRBV29-1
j_call: TRBJ2-2
d_call: TRBD1

cdr3_aa: CASSDLQGFYGYTF
cdr3_nt: TGTGCCAGTAGTGACCTACAGGGGTTCTATGGCTACACCTTC
clone_size: .
v_call: TRBV19
j_call: TRBJ1-2
d_call: TRBD1

cdr3_aa: CASSFTRDTFTDTQYF
cdr3_nt: TGCGCCAGCAGCTTTACGAGGGACACCTTCACAGATACGCAGTATTTT
clone_size: few
v_call: TRBV5-1
j_call: TRBJ2-3
d_call: .

cdr3_aa: CATSLQGKNIQYF
cdr3_nt: TGTGCCACCAGCTTACAGGGGAAAAACATTCAGTACTTC
clone_size: .
v_call: TRBV15
j_call: TRBJ2-4
d_call: TRBD1

cdr3_aa: CASSSTGTGVEKLFF
cdr3_nt: TGCGCCAGCAGCTCCACCGGGACAGGGGTAGAAAAACTGTTTTTT
clone_size: .
v_call: TRBV5-1
j_call: TRBJ1-4
d_call: TRBD1

cdr3_aa: CASRATGRTGELFF
cdr3_nt: TGTGCCAGCAGAGCGACAGGGAGGACCGGGGAGCTGTTTTTT
clone_size: .
v_call: TRBV2
j_call: TRBJ2-2
d_call: .

cdr3_aa: CASSLDRGPGNSPLHF
cdr3_nt: TGCGCCAGCAGCCTGGACAGGGGGCCGGGTAATTCACCCCTCCACTTT
clone_size: .
v_call: TRBV4-3
j_call: TRBJ1-6
d_call: TRBD1

cdr3_aa: CASSSAANTEAFF
cdr3_nt: TGTGCCAGCAGTTCGGCGGCGAACACTGAAGCTTTCTTT
clone_size: .
v_call: TRBV12-3/TRBV12-4
j_call: TRBJ1-1
d_call: .

cdr3_aa: CASSSSGGAFYEQFF
cdr3_nt: TGTGCCAGCAGCAGTAGCGGGGGGGCCTTCTACGAGCAGTTCTTC
clone_size: .
v_call: TRBV7-9
j_call: TRBJ2-1
d_call: TRBD2

cdr3_aa: CASSYLFSGYTF
cdr3_nt: TGTGCCAGCAGTTATCTCTTTTCCGGCTACACCTTC
clone_size: .
v_call: TRBV6-2/TRBV6-3
j_call: TRBJ1-2
d_call: .

cdr3_aa: CASSYRGGQPQHF
cdr3_nt: TGTGCCAGCAGTTACCGGGGTGGTCAGCCCCAGCATTTT
clone_size: .
v_call: TRBV6-2/TRBV6-3
j_call: TRBJ1-5
d_call: .